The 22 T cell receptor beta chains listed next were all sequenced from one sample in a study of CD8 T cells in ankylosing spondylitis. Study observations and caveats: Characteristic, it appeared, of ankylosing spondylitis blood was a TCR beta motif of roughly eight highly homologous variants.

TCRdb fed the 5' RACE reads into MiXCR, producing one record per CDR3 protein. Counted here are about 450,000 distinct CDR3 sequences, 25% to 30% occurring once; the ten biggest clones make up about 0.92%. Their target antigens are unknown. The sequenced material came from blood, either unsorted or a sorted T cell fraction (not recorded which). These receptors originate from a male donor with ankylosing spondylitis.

As DNA, the CDR3 is TGCGCGACGCAGGAGCAGACGAACACCGGGGAGCTGTTTTTT. Translated: CATQEQTNTGELFF. The V gene is TRBV5-1, the J gene TRBJ2-2; the D is unclear. CDR1 and CDR2 from the germline V gene are SGHRS and YFSETQ. The CDR3 spans 14 residues.

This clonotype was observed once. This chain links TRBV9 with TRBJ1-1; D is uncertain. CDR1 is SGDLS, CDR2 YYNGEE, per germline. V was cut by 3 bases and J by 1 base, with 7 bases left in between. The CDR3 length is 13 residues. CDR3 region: CASSDQSNTEAFF. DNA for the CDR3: TGTGCCAGCAGCGACCAGTCGAACACTGAAGCTTTCTTT. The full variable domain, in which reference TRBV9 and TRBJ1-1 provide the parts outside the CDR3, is DSGVTQTPKHLITATGQRVTLRCSPRSGDLSVYWYQQSLDQGLQFLIQYYNGEERAKGNILERFSAQQFPDLHSELNLSSLELGDSALYFCASSDQSNTEAFFGQGTRLTVV.

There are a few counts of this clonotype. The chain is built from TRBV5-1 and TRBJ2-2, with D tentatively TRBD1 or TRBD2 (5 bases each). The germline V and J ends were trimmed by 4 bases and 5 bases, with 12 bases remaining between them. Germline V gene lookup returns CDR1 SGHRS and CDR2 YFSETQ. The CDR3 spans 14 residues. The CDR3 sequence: CASSQRDGTGELFF. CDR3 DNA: TGCGCCAGCAGCCAACGGGACGGAACCGGGGAGCTGTTTTTT.

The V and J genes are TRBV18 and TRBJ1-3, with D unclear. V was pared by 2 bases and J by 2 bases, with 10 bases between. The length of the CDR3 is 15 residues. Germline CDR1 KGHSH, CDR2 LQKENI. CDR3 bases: TGTGCCAGCTCACCAGGCGGGGATACTGGAAACACCATATATTTT. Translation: CASSPGGDTGNTIYF.

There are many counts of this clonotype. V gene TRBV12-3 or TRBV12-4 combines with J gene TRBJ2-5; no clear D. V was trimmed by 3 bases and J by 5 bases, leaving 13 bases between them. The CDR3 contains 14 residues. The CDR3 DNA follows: TGTGCCAGCAGTTTTGGGGATTCAAGGGAGACCCAGTACTTC. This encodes CASSFGDSRETQYF.

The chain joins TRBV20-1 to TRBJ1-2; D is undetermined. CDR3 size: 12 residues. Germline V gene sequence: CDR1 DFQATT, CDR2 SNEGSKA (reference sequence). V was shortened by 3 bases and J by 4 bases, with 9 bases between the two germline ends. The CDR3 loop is CSASEGIYGYTF. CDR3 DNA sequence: TGCAGTGCTAGTGAAGGGATCTATGGCTACACCTTC.

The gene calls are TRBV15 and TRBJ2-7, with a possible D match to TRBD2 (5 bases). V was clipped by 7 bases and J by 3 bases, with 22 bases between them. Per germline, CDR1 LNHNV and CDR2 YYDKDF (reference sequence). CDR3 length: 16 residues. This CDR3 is CATNVWKGDLSYEQYV. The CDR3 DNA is TGTGCCACCAATGTTTGGAAGGGAGACTTGAGCTACGAGCAGTACGTC.

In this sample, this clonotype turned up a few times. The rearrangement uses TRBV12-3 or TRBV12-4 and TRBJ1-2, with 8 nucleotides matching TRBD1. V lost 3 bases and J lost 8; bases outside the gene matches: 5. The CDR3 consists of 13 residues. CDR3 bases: TGTGCCAGCAGTTTTCGGACAGGGTTCGGCTACACCTTC. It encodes CASSFRTGFGYTF.

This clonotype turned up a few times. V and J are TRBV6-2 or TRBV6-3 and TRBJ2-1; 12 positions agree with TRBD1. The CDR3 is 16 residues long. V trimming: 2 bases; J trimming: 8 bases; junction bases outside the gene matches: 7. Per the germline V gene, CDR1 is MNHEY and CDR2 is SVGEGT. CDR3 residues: CASSYPRDRGRDEQFF. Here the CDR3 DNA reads TGTGCCAGCAGTTACCCCCGGGACAGGGGGCGGGATGAGCAGTTCTTC.

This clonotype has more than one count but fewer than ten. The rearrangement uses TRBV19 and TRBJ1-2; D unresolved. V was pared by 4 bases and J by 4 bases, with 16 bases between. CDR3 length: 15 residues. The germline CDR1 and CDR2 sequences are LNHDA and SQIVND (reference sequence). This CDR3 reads CASSSRGGMGYGYTF. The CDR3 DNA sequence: TGTGCCAGTAGTAGCCGTGGAGGGATGGGCTATGGCTACACCTTC.

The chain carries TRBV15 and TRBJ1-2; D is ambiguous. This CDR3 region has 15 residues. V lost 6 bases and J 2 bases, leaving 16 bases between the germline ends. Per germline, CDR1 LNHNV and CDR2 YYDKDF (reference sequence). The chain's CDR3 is CATSPGLTPNYGYTF. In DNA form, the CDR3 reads TGTGCCACCAGTCCAGGCCTCACCCCAAACTATGGCTACACCTTC.

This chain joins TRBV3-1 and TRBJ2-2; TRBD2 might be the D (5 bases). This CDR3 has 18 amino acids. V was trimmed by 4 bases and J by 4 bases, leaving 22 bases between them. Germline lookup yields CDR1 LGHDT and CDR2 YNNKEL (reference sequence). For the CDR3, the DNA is TGTGCCAGCAGCCGCAAGAGACATAAGCGTGAGGGCACCGGGGAGCTGTTTTTT. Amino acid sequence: CASSRKRHKREGTGELFF.

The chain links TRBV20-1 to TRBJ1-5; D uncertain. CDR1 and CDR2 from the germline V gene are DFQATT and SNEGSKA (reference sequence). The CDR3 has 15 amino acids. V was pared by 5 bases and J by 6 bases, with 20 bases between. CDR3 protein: CSAPEWEGGAQPQHF. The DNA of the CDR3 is TGCAGTGCTCCCGAGTGGGAGGGAGGTGCTCAGCCCCAGCATTTT.

The CDR3 nucleotides are TGTGCCAGCAGCATCCAGGCACTAGCGGGTAACAATGAGCAGTTCTTC. Protein sequence: CASSIQALAGNNEQFF. J is TRBJ2-1 and V is TRBV7-2; 9 bases map to TRBD2. After removal of 5 bases from V and 5 bases from J, the junction contained 10 bases not matched to a gene. This CDR3 contains 16 residues. The germline V gene encodes CDR1 SGHTA and CDR2 FQGNSA.

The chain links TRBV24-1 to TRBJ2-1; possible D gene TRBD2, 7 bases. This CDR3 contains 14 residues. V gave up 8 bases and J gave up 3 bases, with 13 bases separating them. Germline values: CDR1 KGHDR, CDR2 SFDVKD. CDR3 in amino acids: CATKGEGGYNEQFF. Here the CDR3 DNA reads TGTGCCACCAAGGGGGAGGGAGGCTACAATGAGCAGTTCTTC.

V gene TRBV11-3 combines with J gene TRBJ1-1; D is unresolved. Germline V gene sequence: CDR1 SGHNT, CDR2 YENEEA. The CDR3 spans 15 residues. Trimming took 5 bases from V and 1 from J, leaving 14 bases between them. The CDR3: CASSRGGGKNTEAFF. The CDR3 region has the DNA TGTGCCAGCAGCCGAGGCGGCGGGAAGAACACTGAAGCTTTCTTT.

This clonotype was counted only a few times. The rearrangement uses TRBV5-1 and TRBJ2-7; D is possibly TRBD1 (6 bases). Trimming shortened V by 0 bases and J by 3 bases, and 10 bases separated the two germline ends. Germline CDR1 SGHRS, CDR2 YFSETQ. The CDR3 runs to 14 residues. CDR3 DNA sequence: TGCGCCAGCAGCTTGGTACAGGGCGGCTACGAGCAGTACTTC. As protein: CASSLVQGGYEQYF.

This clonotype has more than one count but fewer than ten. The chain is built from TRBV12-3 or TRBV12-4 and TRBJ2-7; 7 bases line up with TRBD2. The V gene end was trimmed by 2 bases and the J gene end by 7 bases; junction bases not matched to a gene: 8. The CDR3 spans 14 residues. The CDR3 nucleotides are TGTGCCAGCAGTTTAAGATATGCGGGAGAAGAGCAGTACTTC. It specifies CASSLRYAGEEQYF.

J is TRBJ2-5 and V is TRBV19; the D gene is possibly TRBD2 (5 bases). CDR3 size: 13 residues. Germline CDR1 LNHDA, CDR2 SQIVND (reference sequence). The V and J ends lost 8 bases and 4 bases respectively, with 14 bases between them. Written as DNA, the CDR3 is TGTGCCAGTGGCGGTCGCGGGCTAGAGACCCAGTACTTC. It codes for CASGGRGLETQYF.

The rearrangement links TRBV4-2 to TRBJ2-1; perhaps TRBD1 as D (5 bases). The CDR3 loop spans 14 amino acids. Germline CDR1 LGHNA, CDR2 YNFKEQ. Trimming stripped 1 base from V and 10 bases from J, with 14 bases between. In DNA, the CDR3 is TGTGCCAGCAGCCAAGGACAGCGAGCCAACGAGCAGTTCTTC. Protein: CASSQGQRANEQFF.

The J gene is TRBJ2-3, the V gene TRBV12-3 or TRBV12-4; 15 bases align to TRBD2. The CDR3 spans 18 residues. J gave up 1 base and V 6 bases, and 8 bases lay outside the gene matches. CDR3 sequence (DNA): TGTGCCAGCAGCCCCGGACTAGCGGGAGGGCCGCGCACAGATACGCAGTATTTT. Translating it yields CASSPGLAGGPRTDTQYF.

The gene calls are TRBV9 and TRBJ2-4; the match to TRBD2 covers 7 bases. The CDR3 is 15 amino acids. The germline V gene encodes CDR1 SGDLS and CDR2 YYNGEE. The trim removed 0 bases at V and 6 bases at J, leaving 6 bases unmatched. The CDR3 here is CASSVEGGDVNIQYF. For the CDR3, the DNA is TGTGCCAGCAGCGTAGAGGGAGGGGATGTAAACATTCAGTACTTC.